The source of this T cell receptor (beta chain) is a study of blood T cells in healthy people across ages. Points from the study as a whole: Per million T cells, the diversity of TCR beta decreased roughly linearly as age advanced.

Germline V CDR1 and CDR2: DFQATT, SNEGSKA (reference sequence). The CDR3 loop spans 13 amino acids. With 0 bases removed from V and 6 bases from J, the gap between germline ends came to 9 bases. Sample-barcoded 5' priming and a J-beta primer mix drove a second PCR of roughly 7 to 11 cycles. TCRdb re-derived calls from the 5' RACE reads in MiXCR, one entry per CDR3 protein. The sample shows roughly 1.9 million distinct CDR3 sequences, roughly 43% of them seen only once. As to this clonotype: Its matching antigen is unknown.

The chain combines TRBV20-1 with TRBJ2-1, with D uncertain. The TCR was taken from a human donor in good health. Sample: blood. The CDR3 bases are TGCAGTGCTAGAGATGTGGCAGTCAATGAGCAGTTCTTC. Amino acid sequence: CSARDVAVNEQFF.